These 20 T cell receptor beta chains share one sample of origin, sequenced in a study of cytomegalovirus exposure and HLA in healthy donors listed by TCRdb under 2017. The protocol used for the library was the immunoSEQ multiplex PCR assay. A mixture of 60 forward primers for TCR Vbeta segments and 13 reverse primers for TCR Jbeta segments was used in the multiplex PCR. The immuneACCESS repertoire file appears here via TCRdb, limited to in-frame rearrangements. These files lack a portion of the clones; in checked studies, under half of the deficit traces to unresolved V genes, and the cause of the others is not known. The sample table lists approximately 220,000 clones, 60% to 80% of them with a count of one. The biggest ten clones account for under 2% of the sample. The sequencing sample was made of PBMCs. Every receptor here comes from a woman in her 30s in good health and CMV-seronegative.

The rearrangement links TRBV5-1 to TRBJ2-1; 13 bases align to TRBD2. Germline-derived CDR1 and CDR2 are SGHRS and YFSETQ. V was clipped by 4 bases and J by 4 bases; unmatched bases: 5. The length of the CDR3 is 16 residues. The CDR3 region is CASSLGTSGIYNEQFF. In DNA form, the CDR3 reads TGCGCCAGCAGCCTGGGGACTAGCGGGATATACAATGAGCAGTTCTTC.

The chain's CDR3 is CASNGYSGNYGYTF. The CDR3 nucleotides are TGTGCCAGCAATGGTTATTCAGGGAACTATGGCTACACCTTC. The chain is built from TRBV2 and TRBJ1-2; weak D call: TRBD1 (5 bases). CDR3 length equals 14 residues. Germline CDR1 reads SNHLY; CDR2 reads FYNNEI. V gave up 7 bases and J gave up 2 bases, with 14 bases separating them.

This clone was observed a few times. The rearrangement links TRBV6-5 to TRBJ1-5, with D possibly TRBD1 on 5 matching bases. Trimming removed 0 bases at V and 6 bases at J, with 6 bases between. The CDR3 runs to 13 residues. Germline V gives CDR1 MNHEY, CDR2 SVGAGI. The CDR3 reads CASSYSTAQPQHF. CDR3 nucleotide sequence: TGTGCCAGCAGTTACTCGACAGCTCAGCCCCAGCATTTT.

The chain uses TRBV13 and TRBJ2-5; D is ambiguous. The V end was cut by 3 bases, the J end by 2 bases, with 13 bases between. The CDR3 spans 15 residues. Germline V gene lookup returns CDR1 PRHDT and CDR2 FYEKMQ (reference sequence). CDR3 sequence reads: CASSFQPVPQETQYF. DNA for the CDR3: TGTGCCAGCAGCTTTCAACCGGTACCACAAGAGACCCAGTACTTC.

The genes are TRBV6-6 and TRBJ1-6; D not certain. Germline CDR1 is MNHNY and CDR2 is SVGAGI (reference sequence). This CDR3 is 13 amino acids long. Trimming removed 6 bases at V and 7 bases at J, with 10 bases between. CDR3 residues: CASSYAENSPLHF. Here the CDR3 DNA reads TGTGCCAGCAGCTATGCGGAGAATTCACCCCTCCACTTT.

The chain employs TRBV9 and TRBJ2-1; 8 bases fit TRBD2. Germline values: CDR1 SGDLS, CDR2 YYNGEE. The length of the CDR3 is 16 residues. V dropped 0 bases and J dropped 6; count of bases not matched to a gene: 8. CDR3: CASSVAGLAKANEQFF. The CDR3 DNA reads TGTGCCAGCAGCGTAGCTGGACTAGCTAAGGCCAATGAGCAGTTCTTC.

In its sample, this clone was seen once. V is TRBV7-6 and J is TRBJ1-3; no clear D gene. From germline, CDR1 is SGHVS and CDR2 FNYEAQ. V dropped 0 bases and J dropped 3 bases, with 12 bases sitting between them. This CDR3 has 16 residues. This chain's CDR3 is CASSLARADIGNTIYF. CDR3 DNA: TGTGCCAGCAGCTTAGCGAGGGCTGATATTGGAAACACCATATATTTT. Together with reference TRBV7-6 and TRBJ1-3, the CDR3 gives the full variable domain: GAGVSQSPRYKVTKRGQDVALRCDPISGHVSLYWYRQALGQGPEFLTYFNYEAQQDKSGLPNDRFSAERPEGSISTLTIQRTEQRDSAMYRCASSLARADIGNTIYFGEGSWLTVV.

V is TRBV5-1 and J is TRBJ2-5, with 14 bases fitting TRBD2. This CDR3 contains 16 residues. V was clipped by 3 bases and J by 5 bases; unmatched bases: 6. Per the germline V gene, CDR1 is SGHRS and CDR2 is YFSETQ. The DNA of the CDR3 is TGCGCCAGCAGCTCCCGACTAGCGGGAGGGGGGGAGACCCAGTACTTC. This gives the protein CASSSRLAGGGETQYF.

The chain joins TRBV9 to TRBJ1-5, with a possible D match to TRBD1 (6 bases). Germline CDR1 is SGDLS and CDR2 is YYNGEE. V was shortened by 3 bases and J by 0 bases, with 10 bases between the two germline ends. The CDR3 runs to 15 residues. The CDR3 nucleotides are TGTGCCAGCAGCGCCGACAGGAATAGCAATCAGCCCCAGCATTTT. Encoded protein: CASSADRNSNQPQHF.

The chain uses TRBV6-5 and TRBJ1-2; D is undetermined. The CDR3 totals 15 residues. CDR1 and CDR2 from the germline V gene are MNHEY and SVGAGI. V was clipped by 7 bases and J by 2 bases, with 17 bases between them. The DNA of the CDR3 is TGTGCCAGCACCAAAGACCCGTTTAGCAACTATGGCTACACCTTC. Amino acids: CASTKDPFSNYGYTF.

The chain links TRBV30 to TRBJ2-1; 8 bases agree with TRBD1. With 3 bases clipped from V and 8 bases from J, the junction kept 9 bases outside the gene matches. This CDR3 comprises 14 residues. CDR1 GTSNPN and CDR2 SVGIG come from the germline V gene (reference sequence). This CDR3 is CAWSLDREVDEQFF. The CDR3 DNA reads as TGTGCCTGGAGCCTGGACAGGGAGGTGGATGAGCAGTTCTTC.

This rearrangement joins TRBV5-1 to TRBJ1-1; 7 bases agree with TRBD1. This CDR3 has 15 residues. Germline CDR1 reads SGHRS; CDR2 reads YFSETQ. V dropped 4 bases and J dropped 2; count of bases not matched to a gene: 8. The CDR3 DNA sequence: TGCGCCAGCAGCCACGGGGACAGACTAAACACTGAAGCTTTCTTT. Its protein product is CASSHGDRLNTEAFF.

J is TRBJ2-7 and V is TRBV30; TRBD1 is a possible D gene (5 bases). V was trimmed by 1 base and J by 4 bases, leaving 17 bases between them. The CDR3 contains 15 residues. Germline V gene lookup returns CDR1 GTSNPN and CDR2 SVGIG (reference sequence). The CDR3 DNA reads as TGTGCCTGGAGTGGGTCACAGTCAGGGCTTTACGAGCAGTACTTC. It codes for CAWSGSQSGLYEQYF. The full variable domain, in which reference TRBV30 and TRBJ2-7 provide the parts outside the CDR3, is SQTIHQWPATLVQPVGSPLSLECTVEGTSNPNLYWYRQAAGRGLQLLFYSVGIGQISSEVPQNLSASRPQDRQFILSSKKLLLSDSGFYLCAWSGSQSGLYEQYFGPGTRLTVT.

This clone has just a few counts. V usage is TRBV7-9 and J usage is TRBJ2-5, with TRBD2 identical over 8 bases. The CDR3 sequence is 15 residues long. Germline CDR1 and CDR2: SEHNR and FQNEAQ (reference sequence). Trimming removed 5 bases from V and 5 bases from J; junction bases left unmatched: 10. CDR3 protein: CASSPRGAGEETQYF. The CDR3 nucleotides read TGTGCCAGCAGCCCGCGAGGAGCGGGAGAGGAGACCCAGTACTTC. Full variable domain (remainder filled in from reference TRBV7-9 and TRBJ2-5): DTGVSQNPRHKITKRGQNVTFRCDPISEHNRLYWYRQTLGQGPEFLTYFQNEAQLEKSRLLSDRFSAERPKGSFSTLEIQRTEQGDSAMYLCASSPRGAGEETQYFGPGTRLLVL.

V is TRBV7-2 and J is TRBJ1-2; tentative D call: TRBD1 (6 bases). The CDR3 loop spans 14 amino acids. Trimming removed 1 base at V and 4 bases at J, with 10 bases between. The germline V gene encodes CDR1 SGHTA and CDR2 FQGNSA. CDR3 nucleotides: TGTGCCAGCAGCTTAGAGGACAGTCTCTATGGCTACACCTTC. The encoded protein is CASSLEDSLYGYTF.

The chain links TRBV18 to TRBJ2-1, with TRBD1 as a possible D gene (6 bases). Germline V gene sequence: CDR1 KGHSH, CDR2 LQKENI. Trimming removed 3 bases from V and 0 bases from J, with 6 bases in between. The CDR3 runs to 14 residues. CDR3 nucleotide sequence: TGTGCCAGCTCACCGACAGGCTCCTACAATGAGCAGTTCTTC. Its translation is CASSPTGSYNEQFF.

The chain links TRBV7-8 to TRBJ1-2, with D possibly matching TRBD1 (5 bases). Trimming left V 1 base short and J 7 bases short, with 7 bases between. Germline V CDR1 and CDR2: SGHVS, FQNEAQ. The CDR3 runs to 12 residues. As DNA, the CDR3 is TGTGCCAGCAGCTTAGTGGGGGGTGGCTACACCTTC. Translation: CASSLVGGGYTF.

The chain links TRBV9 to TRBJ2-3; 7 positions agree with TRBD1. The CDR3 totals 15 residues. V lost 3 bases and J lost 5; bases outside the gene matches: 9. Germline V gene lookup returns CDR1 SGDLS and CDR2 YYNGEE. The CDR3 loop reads CASSGIVQGLDTQYF. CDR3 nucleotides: TGTGCCAGCAGCGGAATAGTACAGGGGTTAGATACGCAGTATTTT.

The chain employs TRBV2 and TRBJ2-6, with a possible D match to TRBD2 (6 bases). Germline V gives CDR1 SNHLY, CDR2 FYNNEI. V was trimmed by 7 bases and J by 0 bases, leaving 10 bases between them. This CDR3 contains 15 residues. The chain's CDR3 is CASTGGASGANVLTF. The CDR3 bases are TGTGCCAGCACCGGCGGGGCCTCTGGGGCCAACGTCCTGACTTTC.

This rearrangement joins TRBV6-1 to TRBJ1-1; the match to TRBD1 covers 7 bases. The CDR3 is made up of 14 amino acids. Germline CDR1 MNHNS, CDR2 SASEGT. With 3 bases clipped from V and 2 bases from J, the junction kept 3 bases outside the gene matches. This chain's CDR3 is CASSDRDSNTEAFF. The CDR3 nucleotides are TGTGCCAGCAGTGACCGGGACAGCAACACTGAAGCTTTCTTT.